Shown below are 32 T cell receptor beta chains from a single sample sequenced in a study of CD8 T cells in ankylosing spondylitis. The study's findings and limits: A motif of 7 to 9 highly homologous TCR beta variants was seen as apparently characteristic of ankylosing spondylitis blood.

For these receptors, no antigen is known. TCRdb reprocessed the 5' RACE reads with MiXCR, giving one entry per CDR3 protein. The sample includes a few hundred thousand distinct CDR3 sequences, roughly 8% seen only once; the top ten take less than 15%. The sample was blood, either unsorted or a sorted T cell fraction (not recorded which). Every receptor here comes from a male donor with ankylosing spondylitis.

The chain links TRBV5-1 to TRBJ2-5; no clear D gene. Germline CDR1 and CDR2: SGHRS and YFSETQ. This CDR3 has 15 residues. V shed 1 base and J shed 0 bases, with 10 bases lying between them. The CDR3 loop reads CASSLNRVYQETQYF. CDR3 DNA: TGCGCCAGCAGCTTGAACCGGGTATACCAAGAGACCCAGTACTTC. The entire variable domain, with the rest obtained from reference TRBV5-1 and TRBJ2-5, is as follows: KAGVTQTPRYLIKTRGQQVTLSCSPISGHRSVSWYQQTPGQGLQFLFEYFSETQRNKGNFPGRFSGRQFSNSRSEMNVSTLELGDSALYLCASSLNRVYQETQYFGPGTRLLVL.

This chain uses TRBV20-1 with TRBJ2-1, with a weak D call TRBD2 (6 bases). Germline V lookup: CDR1 DFQATT, CDR2 SNEGSKA (reference sequence). The CDR3 has 14 residues. V lost 3 bases, J lost 3 bases, and 12 bases lay in between. CDR3 in amino acids: CSARLGTLYNEQFF. CDR3 nucleotides: TGCAGTGCTAGGTTAGGGACTCTCTACAATGAGCAGTTCTTC.

The V and J genes are TRBV20-1 and TRBJ2-5; 10 nucleotides agree with TRBD2. Trimming at V came to 5 bases and at J to 5 bases, leaving 8 bases not matched to a gene. Per the germline V gene, CDR1 is DFQATT and CDR2 is SNEGSKA (reference sequence). The CDR3 contains 14 residues. The CDR3 loop is CSAFSGRAWETQYF. CDR3 DNA: TGCAGTGCTTTCAGCGGGAGGGCCTGGGAGACCCAGTACTTC.

The gene calls are TRBV5-1 and TRBJ2-7; D is unclear. The CDR3 has 12 residues. Germline V gene sequence: CDR1 SGHRS, CDR2 YFSETQ. Trimming removed 4 bases at V and 2 bases at J, with 7 bases between. The CDR3 bases are TGCGCCAGCAGCGACCGCACCTACGAGCAGTACTTC. It translates to CASSDRTYEQYF.

This clonotype was counted only a few times. The chain employs TRBV7-3 and TRBJ2-1; 7 bases line up with TRBD2. Germline V gene sequence: CDR1 SGHTA, CDR2 FQGTGA. The CDR3 is 15 residues long. Trimming at V came to 1 base and at J to 4 bases, leaving 4 bases not matched to a gene. The CDR3 here is CASSLNLGGYNEQFF. For the CDR3, the DNA is TGTGCCAGCAGCTTAAATCTGGGGGGGTACAATGAGCAGTTCTTC.

There are a few counts of this clonotype. The genes are TRBV28 and TRBJ2-1, with D tentatively TRBD1 or TRBD2 (7 bases each). Deletions cut 6 bases from V and 4 bases from J, with 16 bases between. This CDR3 is 15 amino acids long. Per germline, CDR1 MDHEN and CDR2 SYDVKM. CDR3 sequence reads: CASREGGTAYNEQFF. The CDR3 DNA reads TGTGCCAGCAGGGAGGGAGGGACAGCTTACAATGAGCAGTTCTTC. Combining the CDR3 with reference TRBV28 and TRBJ2-1 gives the whole variable domain DVKVTQSSRYLVKRTGEKVFLECVQDMDHENMFWYRQDPGLGLRLIYFSYDVKMKEKGDIPEGYSVSREKKERFSLILESASTNQTSMYLCASREGGTAYNEQFFGPGTRLTVL.

The rearrangement joins TRBV5-1 to TRBJ2-7, with TRBD1 identical over 10 bases. The CDR3 runs to 13 residues. Germline CDR1 SGHRS, CDR2 YFSETQ. V lost 8 bases, J lost 8 bases, and 10 bases stayed unmatched. The DNA for the CDR3 is TGCGCCAGTTCCGGGACAGGGGTTTTTCAGCAGTACTTC. As protein: CASSGTGVFQQYF. Supplemented by reference TRBV5-1 and TRBJ2-7, the full variable domain reads KAGVTQTPRYLIKTRGQQVTLSCSPISGHRSVSWYQQTPGQGLQFLFEYFSETQRNKGNFPGRFSGRQFSNSRSEMNVSTLELGDSALYLCASSGTGVFQQYFGPGTRLTVT.

This clonotype was found many times. The genes are TRBV5-1 and TRBJ2-1, with 8 nucleotides matching TRBD1. CDR1 is SGHRS, CDR2 YFSETQ, per germline. The CDR3 consists of 14 residues. V was pared by 6 bases and J by 4 bases, with 6 bases of the junction left unmatched. The CDR3 sequence is CASTPGTGYNEQFF. The CDR3 coding sequence is TGCGCCAGCACTCCCGGGACAGGTTACAATGAGCAGTTCTTC.

This clonotype was recorded many times. The chain carries TRBV6-1 and TRBJ2-4; possibly TRBD1 for D (6 bases). Germline lookup yields CDR1 MNHNS and CDR2 SASEGT. Trimming stripped 6 bases from V and 1 base from J, with 10 bases between. The CDR3 totals 14 residues. CDR3 bases: TGTGCCAGCAGCCGACAGGTTGCCAAAAACATTCAGTACTTC. Translation gives CASSRQVAKNIQYF.

The CDR3 loop is CSARDTQWLAGSLNPTDTQYF. The CDR3 DNA sequence: TGCAGTGCTAGAGACACCCAATGGCTAGCGGGCTCTCTCAATCCCACAGATACGCAGTATTTT. This rearrangement joins TRBV20-1 to TRBJ2-3; 8 bases align to TRBD2. CDR3 length equals 21 residues. Germline CDR1 reads DFQATT; CDR2 reads SNEGSKA (reference sequence). After removal of 0 bases from V and 2 bases from J, the junction contained 22 bases not matched to a gene.

The genes are TRBV5-5 and TRBJ2-1, with TRBD1 identical over 7 bases. This CDR3 region has 14 residues. In germline, CDR1 is SGHKS, CDR2 YYEKEE (reference sequence). The trim removed 4 bases at V and 4 bases at J, leaving 5 bases unmatched. The DNA of the CDR3 is TGTGCCAGCAGCGACAGGGTACGATACAATGAGCAGTTCTTC. Protein product: CASSDRVRYNEQFF.

J is TRBJ2-5 and V is TRBV5-1, with 11 nucleotides matching TRBD1. With 3 bases clipped from V and 4 bases from J, the junction kept 8 bases outside the gene matches. The CDR3 totals 16 residues. Germline CDR1 is SGHRS and CDR2 is YFSETQ. CDR3 bases: TGCGCCAGCAGCTGGACCGGGACAGGGGGAGGAGAGACCCAGTACTTC. As protein: CASSWTGTGGGETQYF.

The genes are TRBV29-1 and TRBJ2-1; 8 bases map to TRBD2. The CDR3 is 15 residues long. Germline V CDR1 and CDR2: SQVTM, ANQGSEA. V dropped 4 bases and J dropped 8; count of bases not matched to a gene: 13. The CDR3 is CSVALMQGTRDEQFF. DNA for the CDR3: TGCAGCGTTGCGCTTATGCAGGGGACTAGGGATGAGCAGTTCTTC.

In this sample, this clonotype turned up a few times. The chain recombines TRBV12-3 or TRBV12-4 with TRBJ2-7; tentative D call: TRBD2 (7 bases). Between the trimmed V and J ends, which lost 1 base and 4 bases, there was a span of 14 bases. The length of the CDR3 is 15 residues. The chain's CDR3 is CASSLVGGADYEQYF. The CDR3 coding sequence is TGTGCCAGCAGTTTAGTAGGGGGGGCAGATTACGAGCAGTACTTC.

This clonotype has only a few counts. The V call is TRBV19, the J call TRBJ2-1, with 9 bases lining up with TRBD1. V lost 6 bases and J lost 4; bases outside the gene matches: 1. From germline, CDR1 is LNHDA and CDR2 SQIVND (reference sequence). The CDR3 loop spans 13 amino acids. The CDR3 DNA reads TGTGCCAGTAGAGGGACAGGGTACAATGAGCAGTTCTTC. It specifies CASRGTGYNEQFF.

This rearrangement joins TRBV6-1 to TRBJ2-1, with 8 bases identical to TRBD2. The germline V gene encodes CDR1 MNHNS and CDR2 SASEGT. J lost 8 bases, V lost 6 bases, and 21 bases had no gene match. The CDR3 runs to 18 residues. For the CDR3, the DNA is TGTGCCAGCAGAGTAACCGAAAAAACCGGGACTAGTGTCGATGAGCAGTTCTTC. Its protein is CASRVTEKTGTSVDEQFF.

The sample holds a few counts of this clonotype. The DNA is left out, because the CDR3 cannot be placed on it with certainty; the CDR3 is given as TCRdb lists it. This chain uses TRBV7-8 with TRBJ2-1; the listed D gene, TRBD1, was not tested against the DNA. The V gene's germline CDR1 is SGHVS and CDR2 FQNEAQ. A total of 13 residues make up the CDR3, ends included. This chain's CDR3 is CASSLVGQGARFF.

This clonotype was counted at least ten times. This chain connects TRBV5-1 to TRBJ2-5; D possibly corresponds to TRBD1 (5 bases). The ends were cut back, 3 bases at V and 5 bases at J, with 14 bases in the middle. This CDR3 spans 14 amino acids. Germline-derived CDR1 and CDR2 are SGHRS and YFSETQ. CDR3 in amino acids: CASSSPREGETQYF. In DNA, the CDR3 is TGCGCCAGCAGCTCGCCCAGGGAAGGGGAGACCCAGTACTTC.

This clonotype occurred many times. The chain has TRBV29-1 and TRBJ2-5, with a tentative D call TRBD1 (8 bases). The V end lost 8 bases, the J end lost 5 bases, and 24 bases lay between the germline ends. The CDR3 extends over 15 amino acids. The germline V gene has CDR1 SQVTM and CDR2 ANQGSEA. The CDR3 spells CSSRSGAGGAETQYF. CDR3 DNA sequence: TGCAGCTCCCGAAGCGGGGCAGGGGGCGCGGAGACCCAGTACTTC.

This clonotype was detected only a few times. The V and J genes are TRBV5-1 and TRBJ1-6, with TRBD1 as a possible D gene (6 bases). V lost 2 bases, J lost 6 bases, and 15 bases lay in between. This CDR3 region has 16 residues. Per the germline V gene, CDR1 is SGHRS and CDR2 is YFSETQ. CDR3 in amino acids: CASSFGRGALNSPLHF. Written as DNA, the CDR3 is TGCGCCAGCAGCTTCGGCCGGGGGGCGCTTAATTCACCCCTCCACTTT.

A few counts support this clonotype. The chain joins TRBV19 to TRBJ2-2; D not certain. The V and J ends lost 6 bases and 0 bases respectively, with 8 bases between them. The germline V gene has CDR1 LNHDA and CDR2 SQIVND (reference sequence). The CDR3 has 14 amino acids. The chain's CDR3 is CASRAFANTGELFF. CDR3 coding DNA: TGTGCCAGTAGAGCGTTCGCGAACACCGGGGAGCTGTTTTTT.

This clonotype has at least ten counts. This chain connects TRBV5-1 to TRBJ2-1, with 10 bases lining up with TRBD2. Germline CDR1 reads SGHRS; CDR2 reads YFSETQ. The ends lost 4 bases at V and 4 bases at J; junction bases unmatched: 5. This CDR3 comprises 15 residues. The CDR3 nucleotides read TGCGCCAGCAGCCTTACTAGCGGGATATACAATGAGCAGTTCTTC. As protein: CASSLTSGIYNEQFF.

This clonotype showed up just a few times. This chain joins TRBV27 and TRBJ2-5; no reliable D call. The CDR3 length is 14 residues. Trimming pared 5 bases from V and 4 bases from J, leaving 14 bases between. Per germline, CDR1 MNHEY and CDR2 SMNVEV (reference sequence). CDR3 in amino acids: CASSNLHSGETQYF. The CDR3 DNA reads TGTGCCAGCAGTAACTTACACAGTGGAGAGACCCAGTACTTC.

Concerning this clonotype itself: One end of the junction is discordant with germline, which a read error may explain. The genes are TRBV27 and TRBJ2-1; D is ambiguous. Looked up from germline, CDR1 is MNHEY and CDR2 is SMNVEV (reference sequence). The CDR3 covers 13 residues. The CDR3 loop is CASSLSNQGEQLF. The CDR3, as DNA: TGTGCCAGCAGTTTATCGAACCAAGGTGAGCAGCTCTTC.

This clonotype was observed a few times. This sequence joins TRBV20-1 and TRBJ1-5; D unclear. The V gene's germline CDR1 is DFQATT and CDR2 SNEGSKA (reference sequence). The germline V and J ends were trimmed by 5 bases and 0 bases, with 11 bases remaining between them. The CDR3 runs to 14 residues. CDR3 protein: CSALRAASNQPQHF. The CDR3 DNA reads TGCAGTGCTCTCCGGGCGGCTAGCAATCAGCCCCAGCATTTT.

This clonotype is a singleton in its sample. The genes are TRBV6-2 or TRBV6-3 and TRBJ1-2, with 7 bases fitting TRBD1. This CDR3 has 15 residues. Germline CDR1 and CDR2: MNHEY and SVGEGT. With V trimmed by 3 bases and J by 5 bases, 9 bases remained unmatched. Here the CDR3 reads CASSYESQGTYGYTF. The CDR3 DNA reads as TGTGCCAGCAGTTATGAATCACAGGGGACATATGGCTACACCTTC.

In its sample, this clonotype was seen many times. The chain employs TRBV29-1 and TRBJ2-7; D possibly corresponds to TRBD2 (6 bases). CDR3 length: 14 amino acids. Germline CDR1 reads SQVTM; CDR2 reads ANQGSEA. Deletions cut 2 bases from V and 2 bases from J, with 13 bases between. CDR3 bases: TGCAGCGTTGAATTGGGGGGTGAGGCCTACGAGCAGTACTTC. It specifies CSVELGGEAYEQYF.

This clonotype occurred a few times. Here the CDR3 DNA reads TGTGCCAGCCGCCAGGGTCTCTCGAACACTGAAGCTTTCTTT. Protein product: CASRQGLSNTEAFF. V gene TRBV19 combines with J gene TRBJ1-1; D might be TRBD1 (5 bases). There are 14 residues in the CDR3. Trimming removed 9 bases at V and 1 base at J, with 15 bases between. Per the germline V gene, CDR1 is LNHDA and CDR2 is SQIVND (reference sequence).

This clonotype appeared a few times. The chain carries TRBV20-1 and TRBJ2-5; D may be TRBD1 (6 bases). The CDR3 has 14 residues. Looked up from germline, CDR1 is DFQATT and CDR2 is SNEGSKA (reference sequence). V was cut by 6 bases and J by 4 bases, with 18 bases left in between. This chain's CDR3 is CSANDIRGVETQYF. In nucleotides, the CDR3 is TGCAGTGCAAACGACATCAGGGGCGTAGAGACCCAGTACTTC.

The sample holds a few counts of this clonotype. The chain couples TRBV6-4 to TRBJ2-6, with 8 bases matching TRBD1. V shed 4 bases, J shed 1 base, and the junction held 6 bases outside the gene matches. The CDR3 spans 17 residues. Germline V gives CDR1 MRHNA, CDR2 SNTAGT. The CDR3 DNA is TGTGCCAGCAGTGGGCAGGGGGCTGCTTCTGGGGCCAACGTCCTGACTTTC. Its translation is CASSGQGAASGANVLTF.

The chain uses TRBV12-3 or TRBV12-4 and TRBJ2-7; 10 bases fit TRBD2. J was trimmed by 4 bases and V by 5 bases; bases with no gene match: 11. CDR3 size: 16 residues. The CDR3 coding sequence is TGTGCCAGCAGTCCCCGGGGTAGCGGGAGGAGGTACGAGCAGTACTTC. It yields the protein CASSPRGSGRRYEQYF.

The chain couples TRBV3-1 to TRBJ2-1, with 7 bases aligning to TRBD2. Germline V lookup: CDR1 LGHDT, CDR2 YNNKEL (reference sequence). The ends lost 2 bases at V and 7 bases at J; junction bases unmatched: 8. The CDR3 is made up of 15 amino acids. The CDR3 region has the DNA TGTGCCAGCAGCCAAAGCGGGACCTCAACAAATGAGCAGTTCTTC. It specifies CASSQSGTSTNEQFF.